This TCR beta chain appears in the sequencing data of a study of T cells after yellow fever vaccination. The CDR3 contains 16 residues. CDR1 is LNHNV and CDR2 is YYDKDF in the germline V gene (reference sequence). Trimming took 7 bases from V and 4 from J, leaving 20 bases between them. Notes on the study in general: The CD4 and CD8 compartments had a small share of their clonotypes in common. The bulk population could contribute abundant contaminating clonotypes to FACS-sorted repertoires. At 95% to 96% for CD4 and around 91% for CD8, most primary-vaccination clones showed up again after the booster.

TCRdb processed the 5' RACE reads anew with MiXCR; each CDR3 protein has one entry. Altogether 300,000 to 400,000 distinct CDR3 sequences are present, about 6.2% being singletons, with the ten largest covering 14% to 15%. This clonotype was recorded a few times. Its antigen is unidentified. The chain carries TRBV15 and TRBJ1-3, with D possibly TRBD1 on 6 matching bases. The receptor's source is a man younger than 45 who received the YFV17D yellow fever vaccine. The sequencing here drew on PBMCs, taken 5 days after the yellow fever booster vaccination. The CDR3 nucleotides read TGTGCCACCACGGGGGCTTCCTTTTGGGGCGGAAACACCATATATTTT. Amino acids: CATTGASFWGGNTIYF.